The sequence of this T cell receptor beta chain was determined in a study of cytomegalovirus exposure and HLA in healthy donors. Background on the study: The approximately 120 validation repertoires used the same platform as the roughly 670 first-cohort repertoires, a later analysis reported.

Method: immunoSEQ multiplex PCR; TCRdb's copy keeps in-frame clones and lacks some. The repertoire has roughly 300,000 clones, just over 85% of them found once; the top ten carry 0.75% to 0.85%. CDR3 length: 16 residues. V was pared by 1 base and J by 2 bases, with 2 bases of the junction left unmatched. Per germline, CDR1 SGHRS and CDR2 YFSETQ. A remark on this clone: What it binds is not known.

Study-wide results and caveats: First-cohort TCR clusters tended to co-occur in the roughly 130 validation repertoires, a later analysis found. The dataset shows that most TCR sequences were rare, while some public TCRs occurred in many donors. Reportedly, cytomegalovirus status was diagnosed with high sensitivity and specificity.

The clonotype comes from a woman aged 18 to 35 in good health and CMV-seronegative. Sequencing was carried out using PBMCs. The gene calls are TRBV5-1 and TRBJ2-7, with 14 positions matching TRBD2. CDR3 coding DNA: TGCGCCAGCAGCTTGCCGGGACTAGCGGGAGCCTACGAGCAGTACTTC. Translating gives CASSLPGLAGAYEQYF.